This entry describes one T cell receptor (beta chain). The trim removed 3 bases at V and 5 bases at J, leaving 11 bases unmatched. This CDR3 spans 16 amino acids. Germline loops: CDR1 SGDLS, CDR2 YYNGEE. The sample originates from a study of technical replicates of blood from a few donors. Clones were read by immunoSEQ multiplex PCR, and TCRdb kept only the in-frame ones, dropping some. The sample includes about 72,000 clones, roughly 89% of them seen just once. This clonotype was obtained from a human donor in good health. The genes are TRBV9 and TRBJ1-5, with 7 bases that match TRBD1. The specimen sequenced was T cells isolated from PBMCs. As DNA, the CDR3 is TGTGCCAGCAGCGCAGACGCCGGGACAGTTGATCAGCCCCAGCATTTT. This codes for CASSADAGTVDQPQHF.